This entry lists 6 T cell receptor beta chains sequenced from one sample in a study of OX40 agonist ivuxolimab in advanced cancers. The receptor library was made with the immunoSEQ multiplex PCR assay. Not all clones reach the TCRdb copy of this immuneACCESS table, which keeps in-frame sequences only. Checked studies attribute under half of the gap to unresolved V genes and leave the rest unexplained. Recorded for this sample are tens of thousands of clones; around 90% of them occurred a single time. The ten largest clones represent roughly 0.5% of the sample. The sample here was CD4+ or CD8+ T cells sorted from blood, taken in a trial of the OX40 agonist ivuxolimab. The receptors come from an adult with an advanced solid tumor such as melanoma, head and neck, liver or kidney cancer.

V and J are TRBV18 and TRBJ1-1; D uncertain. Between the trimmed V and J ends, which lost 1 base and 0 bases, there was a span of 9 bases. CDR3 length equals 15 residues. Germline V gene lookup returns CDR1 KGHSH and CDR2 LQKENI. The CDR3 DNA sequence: TGTGCCAGCTCACCACAGCGGGTCATGAACACTGAAGCTTTCTTT. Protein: CASSPQRVMNTEAFF.

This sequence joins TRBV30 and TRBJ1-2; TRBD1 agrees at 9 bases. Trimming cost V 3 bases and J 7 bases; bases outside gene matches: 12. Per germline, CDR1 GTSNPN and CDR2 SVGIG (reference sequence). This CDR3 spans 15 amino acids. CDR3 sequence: CAWRAAVGTGSGYTF. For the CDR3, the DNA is TGTGCCTGGAGAGCTGCCGTCGGGACAGGGTCTGGCTACACCTTC.

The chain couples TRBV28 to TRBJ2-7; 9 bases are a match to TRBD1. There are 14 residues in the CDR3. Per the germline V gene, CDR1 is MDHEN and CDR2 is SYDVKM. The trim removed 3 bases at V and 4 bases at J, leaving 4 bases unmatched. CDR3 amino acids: CASSLTGGKYEQYF. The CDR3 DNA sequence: TGTGCCAGCAGTTTGACAGGGGGGAAGTACGAGCAGTACTTC. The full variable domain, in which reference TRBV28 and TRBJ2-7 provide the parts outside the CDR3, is DVKVTQSSRYLVKRTGEKVFLECVQDMDHENMFWYRQDPGLGLRLIYFSYDVKMKEKGDIPEGYSVSREKKERFSLILESASTNQTSMYLCASSLTGGKYEQYFGPGTRLTVT.

The CDR3 nucleotides are TGTGCCAGCAGCGTAGATCCAAGGACCACCTCTGGAAACACCATATATTTT. Translated, it gives CASSVDPRTTSGNTIYF. This rearrangement joins TRBV9 to TRBJ1-3; D is ambiguous. CDR1 and CDR2 (germline): SGDLS, YYNGEE. This CDR3 has 17 residues. V gave up 0 bases and J gave up 0 bases, with 13 bases separating them.

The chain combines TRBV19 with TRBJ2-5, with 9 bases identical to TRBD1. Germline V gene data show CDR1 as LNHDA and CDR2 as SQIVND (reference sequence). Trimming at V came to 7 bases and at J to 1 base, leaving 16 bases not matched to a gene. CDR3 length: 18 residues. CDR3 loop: CASTPRGQGLAGQETQYF. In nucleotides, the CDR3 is TGTGCCAGTACCCCCCGAGGACAGGGGCTGGCCGGCCAAGAGACCCAGTACTTC.

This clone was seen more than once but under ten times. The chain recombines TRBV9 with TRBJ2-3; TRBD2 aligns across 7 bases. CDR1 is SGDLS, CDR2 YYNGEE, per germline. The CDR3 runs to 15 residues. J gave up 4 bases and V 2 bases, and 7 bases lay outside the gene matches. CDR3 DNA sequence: TGTGCCAGCAGCGTGGGAGGGAGGCCGTCAGATACGCAGTATTTT. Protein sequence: CASSVGGRPSDTQYF. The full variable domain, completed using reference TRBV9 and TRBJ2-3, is DSGVTQTPKHLITATGQRVTLRCSPRSGDLSVYWYQQSLDQGLQFLIQYYNGEERAKGNILERFSAQQFPDLHSELNLSSLELGDSALYFCASSVGGRPSDTQYFGPGTRLTVL.